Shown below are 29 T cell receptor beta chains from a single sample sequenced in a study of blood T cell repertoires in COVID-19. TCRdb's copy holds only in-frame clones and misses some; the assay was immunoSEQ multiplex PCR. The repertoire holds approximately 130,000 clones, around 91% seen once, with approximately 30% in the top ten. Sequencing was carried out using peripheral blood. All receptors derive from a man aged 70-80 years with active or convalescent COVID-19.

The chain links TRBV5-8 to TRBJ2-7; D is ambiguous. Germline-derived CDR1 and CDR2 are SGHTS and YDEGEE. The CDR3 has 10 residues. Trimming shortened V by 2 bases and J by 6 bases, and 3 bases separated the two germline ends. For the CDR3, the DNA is TGTGCCAGCAGCTTACTCGAGCAGTACTTC. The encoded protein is CASSLLEQYF.

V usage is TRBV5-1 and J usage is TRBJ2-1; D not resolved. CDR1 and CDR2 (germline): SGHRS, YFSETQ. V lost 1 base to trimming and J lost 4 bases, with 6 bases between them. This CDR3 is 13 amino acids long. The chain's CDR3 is CASSLSTYNEQFF. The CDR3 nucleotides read TGCGCCAGCAGCTTGTCCACTTACAATGAGCAGTTCTTC.

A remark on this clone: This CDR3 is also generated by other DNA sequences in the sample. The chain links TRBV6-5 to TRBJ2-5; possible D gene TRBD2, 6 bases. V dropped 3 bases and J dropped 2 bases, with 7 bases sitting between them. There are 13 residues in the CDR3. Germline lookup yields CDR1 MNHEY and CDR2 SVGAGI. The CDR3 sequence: CASSYGGQETQYF. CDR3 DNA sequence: TGTGCCAGCAGTTATGGGGGGCAAGAGACCCAGTACTTC.

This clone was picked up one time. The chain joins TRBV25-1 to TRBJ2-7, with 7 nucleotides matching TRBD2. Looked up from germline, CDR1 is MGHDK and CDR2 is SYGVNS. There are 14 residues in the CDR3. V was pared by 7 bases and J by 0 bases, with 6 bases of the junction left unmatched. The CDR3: CASTPRTSSYEQYF. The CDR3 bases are TGTGCCAGCACCCCTCGGACTAGCTCCTACGAGCAGTACTTC.

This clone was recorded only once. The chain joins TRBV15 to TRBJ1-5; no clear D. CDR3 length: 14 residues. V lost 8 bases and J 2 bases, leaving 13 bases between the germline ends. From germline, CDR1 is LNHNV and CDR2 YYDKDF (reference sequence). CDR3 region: CATRTAQGNQPQHF. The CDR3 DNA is TGTGCCACCCGCACCGCCCAGGGCAATCAGCCCCAGCATTTT.

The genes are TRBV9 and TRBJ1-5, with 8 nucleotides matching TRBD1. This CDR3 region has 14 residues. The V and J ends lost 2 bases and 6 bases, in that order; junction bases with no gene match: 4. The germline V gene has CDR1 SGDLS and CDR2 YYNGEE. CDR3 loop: CASSVGQGLQPQHF. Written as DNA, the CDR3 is TGTGCCAGCAGCGTTGGACAGGGTCTTCAGCCCCAGCATTTT.

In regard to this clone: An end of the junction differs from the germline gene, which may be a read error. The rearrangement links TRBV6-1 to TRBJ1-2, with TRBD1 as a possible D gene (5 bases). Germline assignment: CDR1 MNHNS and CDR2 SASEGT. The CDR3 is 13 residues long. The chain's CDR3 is CASSESGGYGYTF. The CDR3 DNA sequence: TGTGCCAGTAGTGAATCCGGGGGCTATGGCTACACCTTC.

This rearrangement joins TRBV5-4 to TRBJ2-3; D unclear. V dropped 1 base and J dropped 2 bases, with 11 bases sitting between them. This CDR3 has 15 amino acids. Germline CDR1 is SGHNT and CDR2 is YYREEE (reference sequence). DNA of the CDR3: TGTGCCAGCAGCTTGAAACCTATGTCCACAGATACGCAGTATTTT. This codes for CASSLKPMSTDTQYF.

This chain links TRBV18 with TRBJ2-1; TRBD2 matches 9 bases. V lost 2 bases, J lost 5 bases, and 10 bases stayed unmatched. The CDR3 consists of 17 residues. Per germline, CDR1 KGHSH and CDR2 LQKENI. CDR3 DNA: TGTGCCAGCTCACCAACCCGAGCGGGAGGCCACGACAATGAGCAGTTCTTC. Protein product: CASSPTRAGGHDNEQFF.

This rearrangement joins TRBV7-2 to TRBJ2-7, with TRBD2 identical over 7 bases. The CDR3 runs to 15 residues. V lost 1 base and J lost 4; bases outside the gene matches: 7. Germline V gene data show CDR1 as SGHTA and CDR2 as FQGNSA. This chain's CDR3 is CASSLGLAVTYEQYF. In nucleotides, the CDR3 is TGTGCCAGCAGCTTAGGCCTAGCGGTAACATACGAGCAGTACTTC. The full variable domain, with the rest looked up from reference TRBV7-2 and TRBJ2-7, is GAGVSQSPSNKVTEKGKDVELRCDPISGHTALYWYRQSLGQGLEFLIYFQGNSAPDKSGLPSDRFSAERTGGSVSTLTIQRTQQEDSAVYLCASSLGLAVTYEQYFGPGTRLTVT.

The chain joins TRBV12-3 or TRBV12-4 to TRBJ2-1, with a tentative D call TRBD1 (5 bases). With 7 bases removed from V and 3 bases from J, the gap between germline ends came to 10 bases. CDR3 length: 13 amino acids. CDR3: CASTYRNYNEQFF. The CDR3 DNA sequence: TGTGCCAGCACCTACAGGAACTACAATGAGCAGTTCTTC.

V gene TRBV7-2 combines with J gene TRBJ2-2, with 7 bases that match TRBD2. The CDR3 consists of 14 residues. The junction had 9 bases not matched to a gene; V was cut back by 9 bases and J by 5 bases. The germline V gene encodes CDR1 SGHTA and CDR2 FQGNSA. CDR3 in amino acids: CARDGGGVTGELFF. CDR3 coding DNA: TGTGCCAGAGATGGCGGGGGTGTTACCGGGGAGCTGTTTTTT.

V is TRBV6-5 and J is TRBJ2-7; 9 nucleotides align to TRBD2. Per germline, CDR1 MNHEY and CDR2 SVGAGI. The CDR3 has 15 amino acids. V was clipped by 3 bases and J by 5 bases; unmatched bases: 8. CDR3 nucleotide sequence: TGTGCCAGCAGTTATGCGGGAGGGCGCCTGGACGAGCAGTACTTC. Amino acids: CASSYAGGRLDEQYF.

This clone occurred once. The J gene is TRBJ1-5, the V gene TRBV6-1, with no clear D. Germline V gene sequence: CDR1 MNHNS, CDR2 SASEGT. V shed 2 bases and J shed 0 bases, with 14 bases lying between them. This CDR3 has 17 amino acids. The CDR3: CASSERGEFYSNQPQHF. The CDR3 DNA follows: TGTGCCAGCAGTGAACGGGGAGAATTTTATAGCAATCAGCCCCAGCATTTT.

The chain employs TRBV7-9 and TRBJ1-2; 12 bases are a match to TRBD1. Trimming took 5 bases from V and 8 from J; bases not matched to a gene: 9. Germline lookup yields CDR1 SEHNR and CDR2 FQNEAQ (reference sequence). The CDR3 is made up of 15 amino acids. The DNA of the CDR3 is TGTGCCAGCAGCCAGGGACAGGGGGCTTATATGGGCTACACCTTC. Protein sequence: CASSQGQGAYMGYTF. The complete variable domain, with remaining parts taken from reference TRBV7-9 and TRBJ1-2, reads DTGVSQNPRHKITKRGQNVTFRCDPISEHNRLYWYRQTLGQGPEFLTYFQNEAQLEKSRLLSDRFSAERPKGSFSTLEIQRTEQGDSAMYLCASSQGQGAYMGYTFGSGTRLTVV.

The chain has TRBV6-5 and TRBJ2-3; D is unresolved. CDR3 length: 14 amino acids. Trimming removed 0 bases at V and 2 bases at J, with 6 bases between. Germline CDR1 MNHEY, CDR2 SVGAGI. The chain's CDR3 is CASSYSADTDTQYF. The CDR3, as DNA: TGTGCCAGCAGTTACTCGGCTGACACAGATACGCAGTATTTT.

The DNA for the CDR3 is TGTGCCATCAGTGAGGGGCCAGGTAATGGCTACACCTTC. Its protein product is CAISEGPGNGYTF. The genes are TRBV10-3 and TRBJ1-2; no clear D. V lost 2 bases and J lost 6, with 10 bases in between. The CDR3 contains 13 residues. The V gene's germline CDR1 is ENHRY and CDR2 SYGVKD.

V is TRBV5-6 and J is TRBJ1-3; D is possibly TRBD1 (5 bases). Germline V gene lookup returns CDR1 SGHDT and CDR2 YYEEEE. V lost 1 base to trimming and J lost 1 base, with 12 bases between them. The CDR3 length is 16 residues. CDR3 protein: CASSLTGEFSGNTIYF. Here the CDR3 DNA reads TGTGCCAGCAGCTTGACGGGGGAGTTTTCTGGAAACACCATATATTTT.

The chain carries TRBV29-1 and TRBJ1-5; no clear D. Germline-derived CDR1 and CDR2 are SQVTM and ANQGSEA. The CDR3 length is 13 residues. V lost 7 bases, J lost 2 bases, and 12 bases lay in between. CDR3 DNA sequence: TGCAGCGCCCGAGGGTCGGGCAATCAGCCCCAGCATTTT. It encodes CSARGSGNQPQHF.

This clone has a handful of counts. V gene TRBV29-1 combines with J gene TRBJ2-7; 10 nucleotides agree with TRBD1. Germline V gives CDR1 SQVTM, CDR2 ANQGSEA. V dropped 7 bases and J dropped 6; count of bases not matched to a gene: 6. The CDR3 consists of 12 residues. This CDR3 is CSAAGTGVEQYF. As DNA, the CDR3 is TGCAGCGCTGCCGGGACAGGGGTCGAGCAGTACTTC.

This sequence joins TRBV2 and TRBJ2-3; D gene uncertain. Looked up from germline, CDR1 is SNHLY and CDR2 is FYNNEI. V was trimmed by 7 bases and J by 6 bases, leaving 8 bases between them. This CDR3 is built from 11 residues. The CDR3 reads CASTTEDTQYF. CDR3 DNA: TGTGCCAGCACCACCGAGGATACGCAGTATTTT.

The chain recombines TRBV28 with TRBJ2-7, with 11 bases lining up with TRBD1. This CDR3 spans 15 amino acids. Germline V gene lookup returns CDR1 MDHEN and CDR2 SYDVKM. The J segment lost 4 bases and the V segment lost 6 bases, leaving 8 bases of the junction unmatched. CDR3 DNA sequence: TGTGCCAGCAGGGCCAGGGGACAGGGGGGGTACGAGCAGTACTTC. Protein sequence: CASRARGQGGYEQYF. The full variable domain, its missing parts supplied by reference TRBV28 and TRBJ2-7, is DVKVTQSSRYLVKRTGEKVFLECVQDMDHENMFWYRQDPGLGLRLIYFSYDVKMKEKGDIPEGYSVSREKKERFSLILESASTNQTSMYLCASRARGQGGYEQYFGPGTRLTVT.

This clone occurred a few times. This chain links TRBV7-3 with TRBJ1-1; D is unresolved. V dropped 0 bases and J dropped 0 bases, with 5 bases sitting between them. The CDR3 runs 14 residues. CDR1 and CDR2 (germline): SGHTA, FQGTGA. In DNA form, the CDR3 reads TGTGCCAGCAGCTTAACGAGGGTGAACACTGAAGCTTTCTTT. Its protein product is CASSLTRVNTEAFF.

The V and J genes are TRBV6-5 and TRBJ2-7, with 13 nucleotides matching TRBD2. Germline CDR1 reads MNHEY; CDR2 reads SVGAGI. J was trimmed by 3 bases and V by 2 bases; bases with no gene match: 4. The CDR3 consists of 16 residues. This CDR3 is CASSYRGTSGNYEQYF. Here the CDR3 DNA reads TGTGCCAGCAGTTACCGAGGGACTAGCGGGAACTACGAGCAGTACTTC.

In DNA, the CDR3 is TGTGCCAGTAGTATGATCGCGGGAGGGGAGTACAATGAGCAGTTCTTC. Protein: CASSMIAGGEYNEQFF. This chain joins TRBV19 and TRBJ2-1; TRBD2 matches at 9 bases. Germline V gene sequence: CDR1 LNHDA, CDR2 SQIVND (reference sequence). V dropped 3 bases and J dropped 4; count of bases not matched to a gene: 7. This CDR3 comprises 16 residues.

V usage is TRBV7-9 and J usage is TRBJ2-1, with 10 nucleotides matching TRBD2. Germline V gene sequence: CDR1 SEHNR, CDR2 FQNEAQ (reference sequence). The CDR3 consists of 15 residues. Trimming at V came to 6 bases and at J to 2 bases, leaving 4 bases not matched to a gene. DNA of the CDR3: TGTGCCAGCAGTGGCACTAGCGGGGCCTACAATGAGCAGTTCTTC. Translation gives CASSGTSGAYNEQFF.

The CDR3 region has the DNA TGTGCCAGCAGCAATCCGCGGGAGGGCCGCTCTGGGGCCAACGTCCTGACTTTC. Protein product: CASSNPREGRSGANVLTF. V gene TRBV21-1 combines with J gene TRBJ2-6; the D call of TRBD2 is as the table states it, not checked on the DNA. TRBV21-1 is described as a pseudogene. The length of the CDR3 is 18 residues.

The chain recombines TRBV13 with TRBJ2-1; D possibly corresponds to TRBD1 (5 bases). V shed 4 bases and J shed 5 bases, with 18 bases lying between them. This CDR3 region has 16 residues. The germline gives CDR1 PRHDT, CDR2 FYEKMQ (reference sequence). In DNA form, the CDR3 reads TGTGCCAGCAGCTCGCTCGACAGCTGGATTGACAATGAGCAGTTCTTC. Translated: CASSSLDSWIDNEQFF. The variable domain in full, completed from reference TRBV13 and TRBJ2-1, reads AAGVIQSPRHLIKEKRETATLKCYPIPRHDTVYWYQQGPGQDPQFLISFYEKMQSDKGSIPDRFSAQQFSDYHSELNMSSLELGDSALYFCASSSLDSWIDNEQFFGPGTRLTVL.

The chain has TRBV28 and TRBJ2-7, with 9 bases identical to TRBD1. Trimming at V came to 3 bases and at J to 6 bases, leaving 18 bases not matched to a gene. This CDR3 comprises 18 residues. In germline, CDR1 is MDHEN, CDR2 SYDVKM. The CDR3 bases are TGTGCCAGCAGTTTGAACAGGGGGCGCAACCAGCGGGATAGCGAGCAGTACTTC. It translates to CASSLNRGRNQRDSEQYF.